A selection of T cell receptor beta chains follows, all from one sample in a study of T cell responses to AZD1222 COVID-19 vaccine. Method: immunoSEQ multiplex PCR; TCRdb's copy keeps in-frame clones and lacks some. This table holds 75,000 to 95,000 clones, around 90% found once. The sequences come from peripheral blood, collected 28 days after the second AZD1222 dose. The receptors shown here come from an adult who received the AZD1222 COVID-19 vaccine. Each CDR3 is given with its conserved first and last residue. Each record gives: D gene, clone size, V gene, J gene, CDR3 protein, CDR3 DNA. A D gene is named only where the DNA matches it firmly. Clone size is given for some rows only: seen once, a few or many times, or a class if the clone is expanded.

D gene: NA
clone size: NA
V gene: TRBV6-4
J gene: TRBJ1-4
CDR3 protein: CASREIGVGEKLFF
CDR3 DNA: TGTGCCAGCAGGGAGATCGGAGTGGGCGAAAAACTGTTTTTT

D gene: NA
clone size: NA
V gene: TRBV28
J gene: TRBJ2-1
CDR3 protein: CASSPQAVTYNEQFF
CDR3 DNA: TGTGCCAGCAGTCCTCAAGCGGTCACCTACAATGAGCAGTTCTTC

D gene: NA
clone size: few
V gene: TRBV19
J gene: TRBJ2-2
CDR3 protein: CASRRGPAGELFF
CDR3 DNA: TGTGCCAGTCGCCGGGGGCCAGCCGGGGAGCTGTTTTTT

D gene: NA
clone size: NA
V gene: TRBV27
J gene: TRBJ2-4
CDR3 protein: CASSAAGTATFQYF
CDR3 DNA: TGTGCCAGCAGTGCGGCCGGGACCGCGACCTTTCAGTACTTC

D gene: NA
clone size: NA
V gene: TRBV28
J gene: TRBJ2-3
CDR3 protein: CASSSTIVGGHTDTQYF
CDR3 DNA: TGTGCCAGTAGCAGTACAATAGTAGGCGGGCACACAGATACGCAGTATTTT

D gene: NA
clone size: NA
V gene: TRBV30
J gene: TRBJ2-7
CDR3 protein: CALDGSYEQYF
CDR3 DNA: TGTGCCTTAGACGGCTCCTACGAGCAGTACTTC

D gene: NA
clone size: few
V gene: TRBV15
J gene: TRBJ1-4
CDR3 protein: CATSRDDEKLFF
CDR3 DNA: TGTGCCACCAGCAGAGATGATGAAAAACTGTTTTTT

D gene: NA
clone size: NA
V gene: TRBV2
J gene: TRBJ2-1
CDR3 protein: CASSEAQSEQFF
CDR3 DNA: TGTGCCAGCAGTGAAGCCCAGAGTGAGCAGTTCTTC

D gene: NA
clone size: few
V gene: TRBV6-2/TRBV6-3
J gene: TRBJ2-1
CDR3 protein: CASCPGLDYNEQFF
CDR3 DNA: TGTGCCAGCTGCCCGGGGCTAGACTACAATGAGCAGTTCTTC

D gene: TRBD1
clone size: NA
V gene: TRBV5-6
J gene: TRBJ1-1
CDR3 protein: CASSTGGQGGTEAFF
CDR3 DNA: TGTGCCAGCAGCACGGGGGGACAGGGCGGTACTGAAGCTTTCTTT

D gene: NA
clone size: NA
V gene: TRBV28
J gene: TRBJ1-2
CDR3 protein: CASGGGSNYGYTF
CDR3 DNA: TGTGCCAGCGGGGGGGGTTCTAACTATGGCTACACCTTC

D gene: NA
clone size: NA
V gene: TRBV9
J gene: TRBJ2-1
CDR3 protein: CASSADSSYNEQFF
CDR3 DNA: TGTGCCAGCAGCGCAGACAGTTCCTACAATGAGCAGTTCTTC

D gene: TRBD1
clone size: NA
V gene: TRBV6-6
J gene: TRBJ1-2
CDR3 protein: CASSFRQGGYTF
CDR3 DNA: TGTGCCAGCAGTTTTCGACAGGGTGGCTACACCTTC

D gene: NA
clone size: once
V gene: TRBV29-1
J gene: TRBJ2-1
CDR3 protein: CSVEARFSYNEQFF
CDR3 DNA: TGCAGCGTTGAAGCCCGATTCTCTTACAATGAGCAGTTCTTC

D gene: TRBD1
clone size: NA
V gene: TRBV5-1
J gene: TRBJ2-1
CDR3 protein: CASSYHGQGLPYNEQFF
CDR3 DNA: TGCGCCAGCAGCTACCATGGACAGGGCCTTCCCTACAATGAGCAGTTCTTC

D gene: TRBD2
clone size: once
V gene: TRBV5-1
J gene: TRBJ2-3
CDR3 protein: CASSLTLAGADTQYF
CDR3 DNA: TGCGCCAGCAGCTTAACTCTAGCGGGCGCAGATACGCAGTATTTT

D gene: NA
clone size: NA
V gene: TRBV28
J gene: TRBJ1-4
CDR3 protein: CASSQGRNEKLFF
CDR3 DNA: TGTGCCAGCAGCCAGGGGAGAAATGAAAAACTGTTTTTT

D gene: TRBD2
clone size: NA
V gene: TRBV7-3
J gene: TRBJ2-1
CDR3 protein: CASSLTSGTYNEQFF
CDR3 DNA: TGTGCCAGCAGCCTCACTAGCGGAACCTACAATGAGCAGTTCTTC

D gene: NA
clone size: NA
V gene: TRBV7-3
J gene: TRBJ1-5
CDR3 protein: CASSVDSNQPQHF
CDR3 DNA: TGTGCCAGCAGCGTAGATAGCAATCAGCCCCAGCATTTT

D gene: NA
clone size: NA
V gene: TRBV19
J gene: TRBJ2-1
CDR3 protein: CASSSQNENEQFF
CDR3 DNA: TGTGCCAGTAGTTCCCAGAATGAGAATGAGCAGTTCTTC

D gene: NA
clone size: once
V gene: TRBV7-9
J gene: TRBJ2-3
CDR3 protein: CASSSRGGLSVTDTQYF
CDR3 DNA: TGTGCCAGCAGCTCTAGGGGGGGACTGTCGGTGACAGATACGCAGTATTTT

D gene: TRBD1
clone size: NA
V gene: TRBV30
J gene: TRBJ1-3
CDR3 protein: CAWSTTQGAGNTIYF
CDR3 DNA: TGTGCCTGGAGCACGACACAGGGGGCTGGAAACACCATATATTTT

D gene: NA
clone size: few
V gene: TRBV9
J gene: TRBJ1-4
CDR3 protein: CASSPRPREKLFF
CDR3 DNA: TGTGCCAGCAGCCCCCGACCTAGGGAAAAACTGTTTTTT

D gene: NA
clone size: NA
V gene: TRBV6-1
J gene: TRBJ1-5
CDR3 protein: CASSERAGNQPQHF
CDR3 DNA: TGTGCCAGCAGTGAGCGCGCAGGCAATCAGCCCCAGCATTTT

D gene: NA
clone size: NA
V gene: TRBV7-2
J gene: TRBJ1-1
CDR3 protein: CASSLLPANTEAFF
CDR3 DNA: TGTGCCAGCAGCTTATTGCCCGCGAACACTGAAGCTTTCTTT

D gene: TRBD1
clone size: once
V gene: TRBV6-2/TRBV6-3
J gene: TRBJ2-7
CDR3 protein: CASSYGDRVEYEQYF
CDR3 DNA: TGTGCCAGCAGTTACGGAGACAGGGTCGAATACGAGCAGTACTTC

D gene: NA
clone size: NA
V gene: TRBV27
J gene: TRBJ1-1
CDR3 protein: CASGLWNTEAFF
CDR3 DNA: TGTGCCAGCGGGCTATGGAACACTGAAGCTTTCTTT

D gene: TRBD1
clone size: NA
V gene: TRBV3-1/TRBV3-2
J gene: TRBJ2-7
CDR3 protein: CASSLTGGDEQYF
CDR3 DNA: TGTGCCAGCAGCCTGACAGGGGGCGACGAGCAGTACTTC

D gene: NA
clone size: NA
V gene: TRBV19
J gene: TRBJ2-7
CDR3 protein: CASSLADPGEQYF
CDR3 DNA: TGTGCCAGTAGCTTAGCGGACCCGGGAGAGCAGTACTTC

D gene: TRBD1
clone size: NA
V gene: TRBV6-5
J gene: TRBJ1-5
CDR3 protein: CASRPDRGFSQPQHF
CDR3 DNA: TGTGCCAGCAGACCGGACAGGGGGTTTAGTCAGCCCCAGCATTTT

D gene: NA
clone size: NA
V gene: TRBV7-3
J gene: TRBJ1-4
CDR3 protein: CASSPQPRTPNEKLFF
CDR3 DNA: TGTGCCAGCAGCCCCCAACCGAGGACGCCTAATGAAAAACTGTTTTTT

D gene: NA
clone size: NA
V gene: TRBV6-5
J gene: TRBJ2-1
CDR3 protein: CASSRGSYNEQFF
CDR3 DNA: TGTGCCAGCAGTAGGGGGTCCTACAATGAGCAGTTCTTC

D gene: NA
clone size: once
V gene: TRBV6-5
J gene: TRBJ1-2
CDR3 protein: CASRGLNGYTF
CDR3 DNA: TGTGCCAGCAGGGGGCTGAATGGCTACACCTTC

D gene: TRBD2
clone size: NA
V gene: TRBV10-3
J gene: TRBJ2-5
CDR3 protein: CAITQRLAGEGETQYF
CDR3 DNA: TGTGCCATCACCCAAAGACTAGCGGGGGAGGGGGAGACCCAGTACTTC

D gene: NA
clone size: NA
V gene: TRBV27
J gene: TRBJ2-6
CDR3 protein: CASSLMGGGYGANVLTF
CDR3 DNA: TGTGCCAGCAGCCTAATGGGGGGGGGCTATGGGGCCAACGTCCTGACTTTC

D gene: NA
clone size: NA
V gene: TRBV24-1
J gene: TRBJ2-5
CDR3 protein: CATSDLGVTQYF
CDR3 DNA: TGTGCCACCAGTGATCTAGGGGTGACCCAGTACTTC

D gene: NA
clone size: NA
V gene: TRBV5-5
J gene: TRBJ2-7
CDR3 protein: CASSGVADSYEQYF
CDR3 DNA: TGTGCCAGCAGCGGGGTAGCAGATTCCTACGAGCAGTACTTC

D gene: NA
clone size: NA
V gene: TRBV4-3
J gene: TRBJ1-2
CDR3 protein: CASSQEAGVFNYGYTF
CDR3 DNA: TGCGCCAGCAGCCAAGAGGCAGGGGTTTTTAACTATGGCTACACCTTC

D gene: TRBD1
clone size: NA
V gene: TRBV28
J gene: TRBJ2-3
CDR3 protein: CASSLGQRMTSTDTQYF
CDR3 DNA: TGTGCCAGCAGTCTGGGACAGCGAATGACTAGCACAGATACGCAGTATTTT

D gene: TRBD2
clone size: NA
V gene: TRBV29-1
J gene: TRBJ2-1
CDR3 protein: CSVDSPGTSLNEQFF
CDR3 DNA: TGCAGCGTTGACAGCCCCGGGACTAGCTTAAATGAGCAGTTCTTC

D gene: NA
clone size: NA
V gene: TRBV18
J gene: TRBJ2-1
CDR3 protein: CASSPFEGSYNEQFF
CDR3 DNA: TGTGCCAGCTCACCGTTCGAAGGGTCCTACAATGAGCAGTTCTTC

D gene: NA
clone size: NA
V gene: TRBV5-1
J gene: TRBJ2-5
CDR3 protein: CASSFGGRQETQYF
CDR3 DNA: TGCGCCAGCAGCTTTGGGGGCAGACAAGAGACCCAGTACTTC

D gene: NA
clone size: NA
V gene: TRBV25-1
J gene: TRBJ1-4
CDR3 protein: CASSRVGEKLFF
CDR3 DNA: TGTGCCAGCAGTAGGGTAGGAGAAAAACTGTTTTTT

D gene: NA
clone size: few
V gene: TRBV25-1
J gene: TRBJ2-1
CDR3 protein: CASSGPDRERGRDNEQFF
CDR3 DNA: TGTGCCAGCAGTGGCCCGGACAGGGAAAGGGGGAGGGACAATGAGCAGTTCTTC

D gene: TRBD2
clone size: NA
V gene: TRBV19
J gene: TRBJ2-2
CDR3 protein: CASSIKTSGRPGELFF
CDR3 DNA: TGTGCCAGTAGTATTAAAACCAGCGGGAGACCCGGGGAGCTGTTTTTT

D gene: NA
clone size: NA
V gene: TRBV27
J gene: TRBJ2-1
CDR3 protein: CASQDSRHYNEQFF
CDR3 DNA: TGTGCCAGTCAGGACAGCCGTCACTACAATGAGCAGTTCTTC

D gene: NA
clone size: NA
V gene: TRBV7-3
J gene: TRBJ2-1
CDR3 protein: CASSPGTVGYNEQFF
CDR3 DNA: TGTGCCAGCAGCCCGGGGACGGTGGGTTACAATGAGCAGTTCTTC

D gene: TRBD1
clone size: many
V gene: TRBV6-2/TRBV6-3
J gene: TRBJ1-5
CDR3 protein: CASSDRGEAQPQHF
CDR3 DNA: TGTGCCAGCAGTGACAGGGGAGAGGCTCAGCCCCAGCATTTT

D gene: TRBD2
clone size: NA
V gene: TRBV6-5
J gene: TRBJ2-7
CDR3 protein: CASRLSGRVYEQYF
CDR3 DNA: TGTGCCAGCAGGCTTAGCGGGAGGGTATACGAGCAGTACTTC

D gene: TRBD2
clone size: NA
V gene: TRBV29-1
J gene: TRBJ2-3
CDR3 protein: CSVGALAGGRTDTQYF
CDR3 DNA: TGCAGCGTTGGGGCCCTAGCGGGAGGGCGCACAGATACGCAGTATTTT

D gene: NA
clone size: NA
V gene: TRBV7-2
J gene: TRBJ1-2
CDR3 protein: CAREKGDKEGYTF
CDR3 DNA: TGTGCCAGGGAAAAGGGGGATAAGGAGGGCTACACCTTC

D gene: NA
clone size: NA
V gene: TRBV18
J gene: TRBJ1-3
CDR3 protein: CASSPSDGTGNTIYF
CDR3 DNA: TGTGCCAGCTCACCTTCGGACGGTACTGGAAACACCATATATTTT

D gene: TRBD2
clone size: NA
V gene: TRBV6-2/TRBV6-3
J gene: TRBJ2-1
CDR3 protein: CASSYPPRLAGGDEQFF
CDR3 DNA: TGTGCCAGCAGTTATCCCCCACGACTAGCGGGAGGGGATGAGCAGTTCTTC

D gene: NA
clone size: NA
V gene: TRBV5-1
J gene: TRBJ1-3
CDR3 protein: CASSLPGSGNTIYF
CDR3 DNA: TGCGCCAGCAGCCTGCCAGGCTCTGGAAACACCATATATTTT

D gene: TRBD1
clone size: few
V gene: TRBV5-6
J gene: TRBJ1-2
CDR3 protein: CASTWDRGNYGYTF
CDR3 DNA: TGTGCCAGCACCTGGGACAGGGGTAACTATGGCTACACCTTC

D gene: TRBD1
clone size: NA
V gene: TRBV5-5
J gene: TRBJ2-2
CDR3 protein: CASRPTGAGELFF
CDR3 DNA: TGTGCCAGCAGACCTACAGGGGCCGGGGAGCTGTTTTTT

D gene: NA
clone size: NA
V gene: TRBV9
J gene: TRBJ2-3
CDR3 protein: CASSVSGGRSLTDTQYF
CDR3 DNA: TGTGCCAGCAGCGTCTCGGGGGGCCGGAGTCTCACAGATACGCAGTATTTT